This T cell receptor beta chain was found in a study of tumor and adjacent non-tumor tissue in lung cancer. In the case of this clonotype: One junction end disagrees with the germline gene, perhaps due to a read error.

The germline CDR1 and CDR2 sequences are DFQATT and SNEGSKA (reference sequence). The CDR3 loop spans 14 amino acids. TCRbeta libraries were built with three rounds of nested PCR, modified from ARM-PCR. One entry per CDR3 protein, called by TCRdb with MiXCR from the multiplex PCR reads. The data hold roughly 150,000 distinct CDR3 sequences, with approximately 66% observed a single time. RNA was extracted from bulk tissue without any cell sorting. The source of this sequence is a man aged 55-75 years with small cell lung cancer. The chain has TRBV20-1 and TRBJ2-1; the match to TRBD2 covers 10 bases. Sequenced sample: lung tumor tissue. CDR3 loop: CSASEASGSYEQFF. The CDR3 nucleotides are TGCAGTGCCTCAGAGGCTAGCGGGAGTTATGAGCAGTTCTTT.